This T cell receptor (beta chain) stems from a study of shared clonotypes between healthy human individuals (dated by TCRdb to 2018 to 2020). Context from the whole study: The cohort comprised two women and three men aged 18 to 49 years. To estimate repertoire size and how much clonotype sharing occurs between individuals, the study deeply sequenced the blood TCR repertoires of five healthy adults. To increase sequencing depth and limit assay-specific biases, different laboratories used diverse techniques to prepare libraries and sequence TCR repertoires. Per donor, leukapheresis produced somewhere between about 0.8 and 9 billion PBMCs.

TCR CDR3 regions were amplified from genomic DNA by multiplex PCR using the deep immunoSEQ assay. Genomic DNA extracted from each cell subset was distributed evenly over all wells of several immunoSEQ 96-well plates, and each plate served as one replicate. For unsorted PBMC, around 330 ng genomic DNA, equal to 30,000 or so T cell genomes, was loaded into each replicate PCR. Ten immunoSEQ deep assay plates were used to sequence the unsorted PBMC genomic DNA. Purified libraries were measured with a Qubit 3.0 fluorometer, size-checked on a Bioanalyzer 2100, and measured again with the KAPA Library Quantification kit. Every immunoSEQ 96-well plate was sequenced on a dedicated single-read 150-cycle Illumina NextSeq 550 flow cell. Per the authors' processing: Because the immunoSEQ output held only junctional sequences and lacked quality scores, the filtering could not match the filtering applied to full-length reads. Sequences were annotated with PyIR, a Python wrapper for IgBLAST v1.9, and V/J genes and CDR3 were assigned using IMGT germline references. Reads with weak V/J assignments (E-value above 1e-6), missing CDR3, stop codons, out-of-frame junctions, or ambiguous translated residues were removed. A V3J clonotype was defined by an identical inferred V gene, J gene, and CDR3 amino acid sequence. To compute the percentage overlap between repertoires, the number of shared unique clonotypes was divided by the size of the smaller repertoire. Richness of each repertoire was evaluated using RTK rarefaction, the Chao1 estimator, and Recon v2.1 estimates of unobserved clonotypes. TCRdb carries this immuneACCESS record with in-frame sequences only. Its versions omit some clonotypes, under half of them owing to an unresolved V gene in the studies checked, with the rest unexplained. V, J and clone size are those of that table, while D and trimming were read from the DNA. Here the sample has about 520,000 clones; roughly 80% occur a single time. The ten biggest clones cover about an eighth of the sample.

Donors were healthy HIV-negative adults with no recently reported acute infections or vaccinations. Every donor was a Caucasian adult residing in Nashville, Tennessee, USA. For unsorted samples, about 90 million PBMCs were counted and genomic DNA was extracted with the QIAamp DNA Blood Mini kit. Blood was obtained by leukapheresis, after which PBMCs were separated by Ficoll-Histopaque density gradient centrifugation and cryopreserved in liquid nitrogen vapor phase. The germline V gene encodes CDR1 SGHNT and CDR2 YYREEE (reference sequence). Its CDR3 holds 16 amino acids, cysteine through phenylalanine. Of all the DNA, just the CDR3 is kept, 48 bases in frame from base 1. This clone was counted once. Which antigen it targets is not known. With a far larger clone one base away, a read error is the likely cause. This sample also contains other DNA sequences that code for the same CDR3. Here is what the overall study found, with its caveats: Because the study included a small number of donors, the genetic and exposure-history diversity represented was limited. Based on pairwise subsampling, the degree of clonotype sharing among donors was expected to be affected by sequencing depth. Sampling was restricted to blood, and TCR repertoires in tissues likely differ from the TCR repertoires found in blood.

Material for sequencing was PBMCs. The chain joins TRBV5-4 to TRBJ2-2, with the D assignment possibly TRBD1 or TRBD2, given 6 matching bases for each. The receptor's source is a middle-aged woman in good health. Some clones in this sample may be carry-over from other donors' samples. The nucleotide sequence is given as TGCGCCAGCAGCTTGGGGGCGGGATCGAACACCGGGGAGCTGTTTTTT. Translated, it gives CASSLGAGSNTGELFF.